This T cell receptor beta chain was identified during a study of metastatic and nonmetastatic thyroid tumors. Study overall: Comparative analysis of repertoires was undertaken across blood and tumor or nodule tissue obtained from malignant and benign thyroid patients.

Of note for this clone: Its antigen is unidentified.

Study outcomes and limitations: Malignant thyroid tumors reportedly had TCR beta diversity that was significantly higher than in benign nodules, in blood and tumor.

Thyroid surgery was performed in patients who had received no treatment beforehand. The CDR3 spans 13 residues. V shed 1 base and J shed 6 bases, with 10 bases lying between them. Germline CDR1 is LNHNV and CDR2 is YYDKDF (reference sequence). TCRdb re-called clones via MiXCR from the PCR reads. Among about 35,000 clones listed, 25% to 35% were seen once. V usage is TRBV15 and J usage is TRBJ2-7, with unresolved D. The TCR sequence derives from a female donor with papillary thyroid cancer or a benign thyroid nodule (not recorded which). Some clones in this sample may be carry-over from other donors' samples. The specimen sequenced was blood. The CDR3 DNA reads TGTGCCACCAGCAGAGTAGCATCGGTCGAGCAGTACTTC. This encodes CATSRVASVEQYF.